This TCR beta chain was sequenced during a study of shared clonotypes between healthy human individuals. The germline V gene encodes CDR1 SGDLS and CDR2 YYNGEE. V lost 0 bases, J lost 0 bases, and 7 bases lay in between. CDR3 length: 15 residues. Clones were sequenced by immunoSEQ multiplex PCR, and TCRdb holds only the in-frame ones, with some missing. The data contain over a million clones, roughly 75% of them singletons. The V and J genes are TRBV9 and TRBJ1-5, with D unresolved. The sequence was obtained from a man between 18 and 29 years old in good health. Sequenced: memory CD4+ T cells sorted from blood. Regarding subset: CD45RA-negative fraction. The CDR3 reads CASSVAADSNQPQHF. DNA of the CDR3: TGTGCCAGCAGCGTAGCGGCGGATAGCAATCAGCCCCAGCATTTT. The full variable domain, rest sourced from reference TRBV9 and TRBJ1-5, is DSGVTQTPKHLITATGQRVTLRCSPRSGDLSVYWYQQSLDQGLQFLIQYYNGEERAKGNILERFSAQQFPDLHSELNLSSLELGDSALYFCASSVAADSNQPQHFGDGTRLSIL.